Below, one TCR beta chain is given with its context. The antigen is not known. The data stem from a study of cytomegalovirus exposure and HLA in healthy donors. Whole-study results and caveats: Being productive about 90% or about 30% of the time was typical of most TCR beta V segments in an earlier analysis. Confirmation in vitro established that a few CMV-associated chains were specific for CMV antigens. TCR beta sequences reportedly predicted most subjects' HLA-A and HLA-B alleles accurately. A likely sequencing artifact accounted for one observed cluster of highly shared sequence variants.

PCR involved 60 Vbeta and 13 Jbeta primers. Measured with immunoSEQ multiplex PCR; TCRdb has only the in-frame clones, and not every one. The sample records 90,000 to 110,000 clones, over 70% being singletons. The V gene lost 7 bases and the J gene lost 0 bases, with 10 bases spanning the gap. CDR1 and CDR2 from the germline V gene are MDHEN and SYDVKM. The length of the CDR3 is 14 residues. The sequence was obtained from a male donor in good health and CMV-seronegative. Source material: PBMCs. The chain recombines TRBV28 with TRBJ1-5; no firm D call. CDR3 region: CASTPNYSNQPQHF. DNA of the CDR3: TGTGCCAGCACCCCAAACTATAGCAATCAGCCCCAGCATTTT.